This entry features one T cell receptor (beta chain) sequence. Its specificity is not known. The assay was immunoSEQ multiplex PCR, and TCRdb's table has in-frame clones only and misses some. Of 90,000 to 120,000 clones in the sample, around 90% were seen once. The data originate from a study of graft-versus-host responses after intestinal transplantation. The ends were cut back, 3 bases at V and 2 bases at J, with 8 bases in the middle. The CDR3 consists of 12 residues. Germline CDR1 GTSNPN, CDR2 SVGIG (reference sequence). The gene calls are TRBV30 and TRBJ2-7, with a tentative D call TRBD2 (6 bases). The material was unstimulated CD4+ T cells sorted from spleen or lymph node cells, obtained before transplant. The sequence derives from a human donor who was the organ donor for an intestinal transplant. The CDR3 DNA sequence: TGTGCCTGGAGGAGGGAGGCCTACGAGCAGTACTTC. It yields the protein CAWRREAYEQYF.